The next 4 T cell receptor beta chains were all read from a single sample in a study of T cell repertoires in cytomegalovirus infection. Their antigens are not known. TCRdb called the reads again in MiXCR, with one record for every CDR3 protein. The table shows about 900,000 distinct CDR3 sequences, with approximately 31% occurring only once. Sequencing was performed on cultured CD8+ T cells from PBMCs, taken from culture after CMV antigen stimulation. These receptors originate from a human donor in good health (CMV status not recorded). Some clones in this sample may be carry-over from other donors' samples.

This clonotype was seen more than once but under ten times. The chain is built from TRBV7-3 and TRBJ2-1, with TRBD2 identical over 9 bases. The V segment lost 2 bases and the J segment 8 bases; nucleotides outside the gene matches: 4. Germline values: CDR1 SGHTA, CDR2 FQGTGA. This CDR3 region has 14 residues. CDR3 in amino acids: CASSLVAGAYEQFF. The CDR3 bases are TGTGCCAGCAGCTTAGTAGCGGGGGCTTATGAGCAGTTCTTC.

The chain combines TRBV2 with TRBJ1-1; D might be TRBD1 (5 bases). The V end lost 4 bases, the J end lost 0 bases, and 12 bases lay between the germline ends. The germline V gene has CDR1 SNHLY and CDR2 FYNNEI. The CDR3 is made up of 15 amino acids. The CDR3 nucleotides are TGTGCCAGCAGTGTACTACCAGGGATGAACACTGAAGCTTTCTTT. Its translation: CASSVLPGMNTEAFF. Looking up the rest from reference TRBV2 and TRBJ1-1 gives the full variable domain: EPEVTQTPSHQVTQMGQEVILRCVPISNHLYFYWYRQILGQKVEFLVSFYNNEISEKSEIFDDQFSVERPDGSNFTLKIRSTKLEDSAMYFCASSVLPGMNTEAFFGQGTRLTVV.

In its sample, this clonotype was seen a few times. V and J are TRBV28 and TRBJ2-6; the D is unclear. V was pared by 6 bases and J by 7 bases, with 13 bases between. CDR3 length equals 14 residues. Germline V CDR1 and CDR2: MDHEN, SYDVKM. CDR3 sequence: CASSPVGLANVLTF. The CDR3 DNA sequence: TGTGCCAGCAGCCCGGTAGGGCTTGCCAACGTCCTGACTTTC.

The chain recombines TRBV9 with TRBJ2-3; D may correspond to TRBD1 or TRBD2 (7 bases each). V gave up 2 bases and J gave up 5 bases, with 18 bases separating them. Germline values: CDR1 SGDLS, CDR2 YYNGEE. This CDR3 spans 16 amino acids. CDR3 sequence (DNA): TGTGCCAGCAGCGTCTCAGGGGGGGCTCCGGGAGATACGCAGTATTTT. Translating it yields CASSVSGGAPGDTQYF. The full variable domain, completed using reference TRBV9 and TRBJ2-3, is DSGVTQTPKHLITATGQRVTLRCSPRSGDLSVYWYQQSLDQGLQFLIQYYNGEERAKGNILERFSAQQFPDLHSELNLSSLELGDSALYFCASSVSGGAPGDTQYFGPGTRLTVL.